This T cell receptor (beta chain) is from a study of beta chain features in type 1 diabetes. This clone came up a few times. Germline lookup yields CDR1 MNHEY and CDR2 SVGAGI. The CDR3 contains 13 residues. V was shortened by 5 bases and J by 6 bases, with 11 bases between the two germline ends. Every participating donor gave one draw, a heparinised blood sample averaging approximately 120 mL. CD45RO/CCR7/CD25/CD127/CD95/CD27 separated CD4+ naive, central memory, regulatory and stem cell-like memory cells by sorting. Expressed TCRB transcripts were sequenced after all isolated RNA was converted to cDNA. Assay: immunoSEQ multiplex PCR; the TCRdb copy retains only in-frame clones and omits some. Of some 900,000 clones listed, about a sixth are singletons.

The sample taken for sequencing was naive CD4+ T cells from blood. The receptor was derived from a woman aged 18-30 years in good health. This chain links TRBV6-5 with TRBJ1-5; D perhaps matches TRBD1 (6 bases). The CDR3 DNA is TGTGCCAGCAGTCCCCGGGACACTCAGCCCCAGCATTTT. Amino acids: CASSPRDTQPQHF.